This TCR beta chain was sequenced for a study of blood T cell repertoires in COVID-19 (dated by TCRdb to the early 2020s). In the study overall: The collaborator samples originated in the United States, Italy and Spain and spanned the acute and convalescent phases of COVID-19. The samples were drawn from the first 160 participants of the ongoing ImmuneRACE study and from under 1,500 subjects provided by 6 global collaborators. Subjects who had been exposed to COVID-19, were actively infected with it, or had recovered from it provided the deeply sampled blood TCRbeta repertoires that made up the dataset. HLA class I and class II types, where available, came from metadata supplied by the sample provider rather than from assay-based typing. Nearly every sample came with metadata listing a de-identified subject ID, COVID-19 status, age in years and sex. The repertoires were released in a freely available public database intended as a resource for research on the immune response to SARS-CoV-2. The prospective study material was composed of cDNA or gDNA derived from T cells, B-cell-depleted T cells, or PBMCs.

On the study overall, not on this receptor specifically: How much clinical and demographic metadata was included differed by source and by participant, and the metadata was provided uncurated.

TCRbeta CDR3 regions were amplified from genomic DNA by means of the immunoSEQ Assay, a bias-controlled multiplex PCR. Per the source publication's procedure: Within the assay, amplification of reference gene primers was used to estimate how many nucleated cells each sample contained. Sequence reads were collapsed and filtered to measure the absolute abundance of every unique TCRbeta CDR3 rearrangement. For each sample, productive Simpson clonality was calculated as the square root of Simpson's diversity index over productive rearrangements. TCRdb's version of the immuneACCESS table is confined to in-frame rearrangements and falls short of the full clone set. An unresolved V gene accounts for under half of the shortfall where checked; the remainder is of unknown origin. V and J calls and clone size are given by that table; D and trimming were obtained from the DNA. The sample has 60,000 to 70,000 clones on record, more than 65% of them singletons. The ten largest clones represent less than 6% of the sample.

About this clone: It has no known antigen specificity. No base quality information exists; no much larger clone differs at one position.

V is clipped by 2 bases and J by 3 bases, and the sequence between their germline boundaries is 14 bases long. The CDR3 numbers 15 residues from cysteine through phenylalanine. Only CDR3 DNA remains: 45 bases, in frame from the first base. CDR1 MNHEY and CDR2 SMNVEV are derived from the germline V gene (reference sequence). Each collaborating institution followed its own protocols to collect whole blood in K2EDTA tubes. For TCRbeta analysis, collaborator samples were shipped as frozen whole blood, as isolated PBMCs, or as DNA extracted from either sample type. The clonotype was recovered from a woman in her seventies with acute or convalescent COVID-19. The chain couples TRBV27 to TRBJ2-7; the best D guess is TRBD1, with 6 bases matching. Sequenced material: peripheral blood. The DNA sequence follows: TGTGCCAGCAGTTTAACAGCAACAGGGATCTACGAGCAGTACTTC. It codes for CASSLTATGIYEQYF.